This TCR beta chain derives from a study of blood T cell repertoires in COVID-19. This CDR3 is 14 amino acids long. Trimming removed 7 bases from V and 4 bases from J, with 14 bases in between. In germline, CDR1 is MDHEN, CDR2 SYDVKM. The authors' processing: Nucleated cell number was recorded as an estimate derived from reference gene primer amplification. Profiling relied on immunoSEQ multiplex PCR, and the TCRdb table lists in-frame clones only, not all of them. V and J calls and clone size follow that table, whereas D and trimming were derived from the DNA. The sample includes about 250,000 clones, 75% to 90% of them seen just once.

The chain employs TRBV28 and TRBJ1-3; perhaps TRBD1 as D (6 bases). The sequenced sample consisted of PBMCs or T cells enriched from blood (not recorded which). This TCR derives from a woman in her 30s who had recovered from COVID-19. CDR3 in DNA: TGTGCCAGCACCTTCCAGACAGGCGGAAACACCATATATTTT. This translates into CASTFQTGGNTIYF.